This TCR beta chain appears in the sequencing data of a study of cytomegalovirus exposure and HLA in healthy donors. Study-level findings and limits: Per a prior analysis, the majority of TCR beta V segments were productive roughly 87% or roughly 30% of the time.

PCR involved 60 Vbeta and 13 Jbeta primers. Repertoires were generated with immunoSEQ multiplex PCR, while TCRdb's copy carries only in-frame clones and drops some. This table has over 100,000 clones, about 80% appearing once. Of note for this clone: Its antigen is undetermined.

Each of the donors was a healthy bone marrow donor. What was sequenced was PBMCs. The sequence was collected from a woman between 45 and 65 years old in good health and CMV-seropositive.

DNA for the CDR3: TGTGCCAGCTCACCCGGGGTTAGCGCTGAGCAGTTCTTC. Protein product: CASSPGVSAEQFF. This chain uses TRBV18 with TRBJ2-1; D is perhaps TRBD2 (5 bases). The ends were cut back, 3 bases at V and 9 bases at J, with 12 bases in the middle. Per germline, CDR1 KGHSH and CDR2 LQKENI. The CDR3 runs 13 residues.